The TCR beta chain described here comes from a study of blood T cells in healthy people across ages. At least ten counts were recorded for this clonotype. A second PCR of about 6 to 12 cycles used a sample-barcoded 5' primer and a J-beta primer mix. MiXCR, applied by TCRdb to the 5' RACE reads, yields one record per CDR3 protein. The sample records some 900,000 distinct CDR3 sequences, more than 25% being singletons. The sequence was obtained from a woman aged 80 or over in good health. Sequencing was performed on blood.

The CDR3 here is CASRSAGNYGYTF. CDR3 in DNA: TGTGCCAGCAGGTCTGCGGGCAACTATGGCTACACCTTC. The chain employs TRBV25-1 and TRBJ1-2; no clear D gene. Trimming left V 6 bases short and J 2 bases short, with 10 bases between. Germline V gene sequence: CDR1 MGHDK, CDR2 SYGVNS. The CDR3 consists of 13 residues.